What follows are 2 T cell receptor beta chains derived from one specimen sequenced in a study of blood T cell repertoires in COVID-19. TCRdb's copy holds only in-frame clones and misses some; the assay was immunoSEQ multiplex PCR. The sample has roughly 480,000 clones, roughly 89% seen once. What was sequenced was peripheral blood. All receptors derive from a man aged 18 to 29 with COVID-19, enrolled during active disease.

The genes are TRBV5-6 and TRBJ2-1; 12 bases are a match to TRBD2. Trimming removed 3 bases from V and 4 bases from J; junction bases left unmatched: 2. This CDR3 has 15 residues. CDR1 is SGHDT and CDR2 is YYEEEE in the germline V gene. The CDR3: CASSSGTSGYNEQFF. The CDR3 DNA follows: TGTGCCAGCAGCTCCGGGACTAGCGGGTACAATGAGCAGTTCTTC.

The chain couples TRBV5-5 to TRBJ1-2, with a tentative D call TRBD1 (5 bases). Germline values: CDR1 SGHKS, CDR2 YYEKEE (reference sequence). The V end lost 0 bases, the J end lost 1 base, and 13 bases lay between the germline ends. CDR3 length: 16 residues. The CDR3 here is CASSLVTVSINYGYTF. The DNA of the CDR3 is TGTGCCAGCAGCTTGGTGACAGTATCCATTAACTATGGCTACACCTTC.